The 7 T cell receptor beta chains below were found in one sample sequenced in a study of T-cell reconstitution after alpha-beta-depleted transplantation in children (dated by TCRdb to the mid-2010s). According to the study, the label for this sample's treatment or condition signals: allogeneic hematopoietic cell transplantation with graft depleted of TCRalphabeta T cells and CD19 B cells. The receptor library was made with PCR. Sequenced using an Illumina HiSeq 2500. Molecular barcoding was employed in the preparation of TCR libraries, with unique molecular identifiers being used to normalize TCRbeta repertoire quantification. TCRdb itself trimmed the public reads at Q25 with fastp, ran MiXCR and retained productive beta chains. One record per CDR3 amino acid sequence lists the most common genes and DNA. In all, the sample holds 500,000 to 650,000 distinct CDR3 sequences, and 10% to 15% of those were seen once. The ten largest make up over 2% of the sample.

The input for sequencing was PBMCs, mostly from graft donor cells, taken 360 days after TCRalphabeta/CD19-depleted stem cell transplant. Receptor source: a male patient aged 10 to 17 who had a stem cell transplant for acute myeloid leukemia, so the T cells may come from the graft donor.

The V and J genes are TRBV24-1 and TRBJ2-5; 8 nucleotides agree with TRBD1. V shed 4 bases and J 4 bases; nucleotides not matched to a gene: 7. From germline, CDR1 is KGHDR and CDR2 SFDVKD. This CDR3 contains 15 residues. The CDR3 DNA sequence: TGTGCCACCAGTGACTCAGGGGGCTTCGGAGAGACCCAGTACTTC. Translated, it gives CATSDSGGFGETQYF.

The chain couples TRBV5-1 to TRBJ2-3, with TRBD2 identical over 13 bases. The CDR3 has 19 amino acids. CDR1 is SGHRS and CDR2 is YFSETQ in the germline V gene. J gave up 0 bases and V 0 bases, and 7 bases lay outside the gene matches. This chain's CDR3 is CASSLAPGLAGTSTDTQYF. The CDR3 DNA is TGCGCCAGCAGCTTGGCCCCGGGACTAGCGGGGACCAGCACAGATACGCAGTATTTT. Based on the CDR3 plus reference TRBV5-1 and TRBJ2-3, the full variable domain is KAGVTQTPRYLIKTRGQQVTLSCSPISGHRSVSWYQQTPGQGLQFLFEYFSETQRNKGNFPGRFSGRQFSNSRSEMNVSTLELGDSALYLCASSLAPGLAGTSTDTQYFGPGTRLTVL.

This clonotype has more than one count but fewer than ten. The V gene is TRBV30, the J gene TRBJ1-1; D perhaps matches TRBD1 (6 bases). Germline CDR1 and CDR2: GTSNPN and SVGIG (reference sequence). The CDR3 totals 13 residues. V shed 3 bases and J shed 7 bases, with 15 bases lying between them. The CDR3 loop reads CAWSPGAALEAFF. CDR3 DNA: TGTGCCTGGAGCCCGGGGGCAGCCCTTGAAGCTTTCTTT.

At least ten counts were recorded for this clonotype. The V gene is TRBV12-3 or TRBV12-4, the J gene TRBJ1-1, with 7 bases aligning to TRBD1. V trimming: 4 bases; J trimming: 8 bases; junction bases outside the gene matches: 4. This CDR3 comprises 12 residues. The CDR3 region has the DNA TGTGCCAGCAGTTCACAGGGGTCCGAAGCTTTCTTT. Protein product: CASSSQGSEAFF.

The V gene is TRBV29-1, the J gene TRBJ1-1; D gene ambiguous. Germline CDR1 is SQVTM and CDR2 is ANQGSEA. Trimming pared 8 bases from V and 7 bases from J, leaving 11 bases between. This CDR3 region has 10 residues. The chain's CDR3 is CSLWMGEAFF. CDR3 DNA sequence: TGCAGCCTCTGGATGGGTGAAGCTTTCTTT.

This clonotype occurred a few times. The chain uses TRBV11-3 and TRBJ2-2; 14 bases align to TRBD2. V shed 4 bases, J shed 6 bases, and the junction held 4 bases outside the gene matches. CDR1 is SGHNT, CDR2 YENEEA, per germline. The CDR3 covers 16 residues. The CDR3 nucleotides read TGTGCCAGCAGCTCCCCGACTAGCGGGAGGGCCGGGGAGCTGTTTTTT. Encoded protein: CASSSPTSGRAGELFF.

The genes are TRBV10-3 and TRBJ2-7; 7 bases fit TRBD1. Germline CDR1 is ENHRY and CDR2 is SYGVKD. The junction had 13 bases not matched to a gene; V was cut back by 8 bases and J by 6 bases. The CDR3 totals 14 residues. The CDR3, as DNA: TGTGCCATCGTTGCGGGCAGGGGGTTTTCCGAGCAGTACTTC. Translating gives CAIVAGRGFSEQYF.